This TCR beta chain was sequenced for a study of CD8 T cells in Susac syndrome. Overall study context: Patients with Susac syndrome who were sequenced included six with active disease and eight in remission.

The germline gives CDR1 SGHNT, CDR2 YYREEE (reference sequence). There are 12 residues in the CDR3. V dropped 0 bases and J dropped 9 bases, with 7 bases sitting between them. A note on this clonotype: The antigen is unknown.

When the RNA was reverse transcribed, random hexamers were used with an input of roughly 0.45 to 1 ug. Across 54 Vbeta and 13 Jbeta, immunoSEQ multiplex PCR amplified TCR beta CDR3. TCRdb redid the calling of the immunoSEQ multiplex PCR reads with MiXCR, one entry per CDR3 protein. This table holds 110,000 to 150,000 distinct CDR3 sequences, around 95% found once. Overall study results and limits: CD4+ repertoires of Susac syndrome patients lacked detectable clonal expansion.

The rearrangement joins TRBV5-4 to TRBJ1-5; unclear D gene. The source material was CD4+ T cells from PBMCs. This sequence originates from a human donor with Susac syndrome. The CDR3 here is CASSLERGPQHF. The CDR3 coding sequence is TGTGCCAGCAGCTTGGAACGAGGGCCCCAGCATTTT.